The source of this TCR beta chain is a study of blood T cells in healthy people across ages. Primers used in a second PCR of roughly 7 to 12 cycles were a sample-barcoded 5' primer and a J-beta primer mix. TCRdb called the 5' RACE reads again in MiXCR, with one record for every CDR3 protein. The table shows 1.4 million to 1.5 million distinct CDR3 sequences, with 40% to 50% occurring only once. CDR1 and CDR2 (germline): MNHNY, SVGAGI (reference sequence). CDR3 length: 14 residues. Deletions cut 6 bases from V and 0 bases from J, with 11 bases between. The source of this sequence is a woman younger than 30 in good health. The sequenced sample was blood. J is TRBJ2-5 and V is TRBV6-6; tentatively, D is TRBD2 (6 bases). The CDR3 region is CASRESGYQETQYF. The CDR3 DNA reads TGTGCCAGCAGGGAGAGCGGGTACCAAGAGACCCAGTACTTC.